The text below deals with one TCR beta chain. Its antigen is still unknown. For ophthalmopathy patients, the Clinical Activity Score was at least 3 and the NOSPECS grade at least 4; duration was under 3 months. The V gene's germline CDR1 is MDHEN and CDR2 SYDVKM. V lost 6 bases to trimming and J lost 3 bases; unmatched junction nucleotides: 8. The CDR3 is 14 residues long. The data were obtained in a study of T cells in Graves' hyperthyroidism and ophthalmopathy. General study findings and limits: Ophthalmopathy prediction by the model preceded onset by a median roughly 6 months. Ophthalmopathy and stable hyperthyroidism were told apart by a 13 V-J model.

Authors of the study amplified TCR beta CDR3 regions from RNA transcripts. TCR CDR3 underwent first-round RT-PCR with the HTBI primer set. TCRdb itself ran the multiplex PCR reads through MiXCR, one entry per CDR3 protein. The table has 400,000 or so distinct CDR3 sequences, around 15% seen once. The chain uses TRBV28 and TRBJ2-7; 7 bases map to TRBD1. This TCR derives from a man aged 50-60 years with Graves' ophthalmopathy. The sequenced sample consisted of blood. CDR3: CASSYGQGDYEQYF. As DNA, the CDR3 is TGTGCCAGCAGCTACGGGCAGGGGGACTACGAGCAGTACTTC.